These T cell receptor beta chains were read from a single sample in a study of T cell repertoires in cytomegalovirus infection. TCRdb reprocessed the reads via MiXCR and lists one record per CDR3 protein. The repertoire holds 680,000 or so distinct CDR3 sequences, with around 31% as singletons. The antigens of these receptors remain unknown. The material sequenced was cultured PBMCs, taken from culture after CMV antigen stimulation. These receptors originate from a human donor in good health (CMV status not recorded). Some clones in this sample may be carry-over from other donors' samples. Both conserved end residues are trimmed from each CDR3.

J gene: TRBJ2-7; V gene: TRBV6-1; CDR3 protein: ASSPQETGWTSDEQY
J gene: TRBJ2-5; V gene: TRBV12-3/TRBV12-4; CDR3 protein: ASSSPPEKETQY
J gene: TRBJ2-7; V gene: TRBV19; CDR3 protein: ASSIRVGQGKSYEQY
J gene: TRBJ1-1; V gene: TRBV5-6; CDR3 protein: ASSPGASVLYAAF
J gene: TRBJ2-1; V gene: TRBV19; CDR3 protein: ASSTTGTGGYNEQF
J gene: TRBJ2-1; V gene: TRBV7-8; CDR3 protein: ASSPGSREQF
J gene: TRBJ2-7; V gene: TRBV7-2; CDR3 protein: ASRKGRSGAYEQY
J gene: TRBJ1-6; V gene: TRBV18; CDR3 protein: ASSPPVGEGAYNSPLH
J gene: TRBJ1-6; V gene: TRBV19; CDR3 protein: ASSMETGSPLH
J gene: TRBJ1-4; V gene: TRBV20-1; CDR3 protein: SANKREKLF
J gene: TRBJ1-6; V gene: TRBV7-2; CDR3 protein: ASSLATNSPLH
J gene: TRBJ2-7; V gene: TRBV5-1; CDR3 protein: ASSETSHLYEQY
J gene: TRBJ2-1; V gene: TRBV6-2/TRBV6-3; CDR3 protein: ASSYGQGPHNEQF
J gene: TRBJ2-3; V gene: TRBV20-1; CDR3 protein: SASRSTDTQY
J gene: TRBJ1-2; V gene: TRBV19; CDR3 protein: ASTAGGYGYT
J gene: TRBJ1-1; V gene: TRBV20-1; CDR3 protein: SARGGEGKAF
J gene: TRBJ2-7; V gene: TRBV7-6; CDR3 protein: ASSLVWGGRQATYEQY
J gene: TRBJ2-5; V gene: TRBV20-1; CDR3 protein: SAYWGGEETQY
J gene: TRBJ2-7; V gene: TRBV7-9; CDR3 protein: ASSSVRDRVVSEQY
J gene: TRBJ1-2; V gene: TRBV12-5; CDR3 protein: ASGLQIMNHYT
J gene: TRBJ2-7; V gene: TRBV4-1; CDR3 protein: ASSHTTSGRDAYEQY
J gene: TRBJ2-3; V gene: TRBV7-2; CDR3 protein: ASSLGRSTDTQY
J gene: TRBJ1-1; V gene: TRBV20-1; CDR3 protein: SAGQLYNF
J gene: TRBJ2-6; V gene: TRBV6-7; CDR3 protein: ASSYGTPSGANVLT
J gene: TRBJ2-5; V gene: TRBV27; CDR3 protein: ASSLQTSGSGTQY
J gene: TRBJ1-3; V gene: TRBV20-1; CDR3 protein: SAAGGGRKNTIY
J gene: TRBJ2-1; V gene: TRBV19; CDR3 protein: ASSIMAGEIYEQF
J gene: TRBJ2-2; V gene: TRBV7-2; CDR3 protein: ASSRDRWIAGELF
J gene: TRBJ1-4; V gene: TRBV4-1; CDR3 protein: ASSQPPGGQRNEKLF
J gene: TRBJ2-1; V gene: TRBV7-9; CDR3 protein: ASSLASHNEQF
J gene: TRBJ2-2; V gene: TRBV5-1; CDR3 protein: ASSFEAGGPITGELF
J gene: TRBJ2-7; V gene: TRBV19; CDR3 protein: ASSRRGLDEQY
J gene: TRBJ1-2; V gene: TRBV15; CDR3 protein: ATSRDRDGYGYT
J gene: TRBJ2-3; V gene: TRBV5-5; CDR3 protein: ASSLRHTSNTDTQY
J gene: TRBJ2-7; V gene: TRBV3-1; CDR3 protein: ASSLRGDAPYEQY
J gene: TRBJ2-2; V gene: TRBV7-2; CDR3 protein: ASSLYPTGELF
J gene: TRBJ2-5; V gene: TRBV6-6; CDR3 protein: ASSYSISTSPLALEEETQY
J gene: TRBJ2-1; V gene: TRBV28; CDR3 protein: ASSLAGRTDNEQF
J gene: TRBJ2-3; V gene: TRBV7-2; CDR3 protein: ASSLKRGGRDTQY
J gene: TRBJ2-1; V gene: TRBV9; CDR3 protein: ASSQRTGTYNEQF
J gene: TRBJ2-1; V gene: TRBV6-4; CDR3 protein: ASSVTHEQF
J gene: TRBJ1-1; V gene: TRBV12-3/TRBV12-4; CDR3 protein: ASREGRLQAF
J gene: TRBJ1-1; V gene: TRBV11-3; CDR3 protein: ASSLVRDTTGNTEAF
J gene: TRBJ1-1; V gene: TRBV5-4; CDR3 protein: ASSYPGRSFTEAF
J gene: TRBJ1-1; V gene: TRBV6-2/TRBV6-3; CDR3 protein: ASRAGVSTEAF
J gene: TRBJ2-3; V gene: TRBV20-1; CDR3 protein: SARRDLRDTQY
J gene: TRBJ1-2; V gene: TRBV5-4; CDR3 protein: ASTPFRGDNYGYT
J gene: TRBJ2-5; V gene: TRBV4-1; CDR3 protein: ASSQYTEATQY
J gene: TRBJ2-7; V gene: TRBV7-2; CDR3 protein: ASSLRGGRGHVYEQY
J gene: TRBJ2-3; V gene: TRBV7-2; CDR3 protein: ASSLGWTTAGDTQY
J gene: TRBJ1-1; V gene: TRBV15; CDR3 protein: ATTRLMNTEAF
J gene: TRBJ1-5; V gene: TRBV7-8; CDR3 protein: ASRKDRGGSNQPQH
J gene: TRBJ2-3; V gene: TRBV5-1; CDR3 protein: ASSPEGQGTDTQY
J gene: TRBJ2-7; V gene: TRBV6-1; CDR3 protein: ASSRTSSRVYEQY
J gene: TRBJ1-5; V gene: TRBV7-2; CDR3 protein: ASSPWTGPSNQPQH